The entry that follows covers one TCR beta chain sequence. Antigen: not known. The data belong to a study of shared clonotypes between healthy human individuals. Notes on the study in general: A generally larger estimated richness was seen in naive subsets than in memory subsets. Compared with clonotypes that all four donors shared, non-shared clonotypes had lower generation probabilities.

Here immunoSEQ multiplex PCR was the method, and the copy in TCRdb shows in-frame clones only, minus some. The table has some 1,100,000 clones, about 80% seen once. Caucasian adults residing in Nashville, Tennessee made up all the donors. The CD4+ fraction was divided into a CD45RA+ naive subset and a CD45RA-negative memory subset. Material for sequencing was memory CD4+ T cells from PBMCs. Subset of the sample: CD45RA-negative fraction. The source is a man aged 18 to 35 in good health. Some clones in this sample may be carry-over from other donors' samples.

The CDR3 is CASSRDRGKTGELFF. In DNA, the CDR3 is TGTGCCAGCAGCCGCGACAGGGGGAAAACCGGGGAGCTGTTTTTT. The chain combines TRBV7-8 with TRBJ2-2; TRBD1 agrees at 9 bases. V was pared by 5 bases and J by 5 bases, with 6 bases of the junction left unmatched. The germline CDR1 and CDR2 sequences are SGHVS and FQNEAQ. The CDR3 runs 15 residues.